One sample yielded the 13 T cell receptor beta chains listed below, sequenced in a study of cytomegalovirus exposure and HLA in healthy donors. The PCR contained 60 Vbeta and 13 Jbeta primers. Sequenced by immunoSEQ multiplex PCR; TCRdb stores in-frame clones only, minus some. The repertoire includes some 240,000 clones, around 90% of them detected once, and less than 2% sits in the top ten. The sample consisted of PBMCs. The receptors derive from a girl aged 2 to 10 in good health and CMV-seronegative.

This chain connects TRBV12-5 to TRBJ2-1, with D perhaps matching TRBD2 (7 bases). Germline loops: CDR1 LGHNT, CDR2 FRNRAP. Trimming took 4 bases from V and 6 from J, leaving 16 bases between them. The CDR3 totals 15 residues. The CDR3 here is CASGYVGGALNEQFF. In DNA, the CDR3 is TGTGCTAGTGGTTACGTGGGGGGGGCCCTCAATGAGCAGTTCTTC.

The J gene is TRBJ2-1, the V gene TRBV12-5, with a weak D call TRBD1 (6 bases). CDR3 size: 17 residues. Germline lookup yields CDR1 LGHNT and CDR2 FRNRAP. Trimming removed 7 bases from V and 5 bases from J, with 24 bases in between. CDR3: CASALVMGQGSNNEQFF. In nucleotides, the CDR3 is TGTGCTAGTGCCTTGGTAATGGGGCAGGGGTCGAACAATGAGCAGTTCTTC.

The V gene is TRBV28, the J gene TRBJ1-1, with D possibly TRBD1 on 5 matching bases. This CDR3 spans 11 amino acids. V was trimmed by 8 bases and J by 4 bases, leaving 8 bases between them. CDR1 is MDHEN, CDR2 SYDVKM, per germline. CDR3 loop: CASWGITEAFF. In DNA form, the CDR3 reads TGTGCCAGCTGGGGCATCACTGAAGCTTTCTTT.

This clone was found a few times. This rearrangement joins TRBV5-6 to TRBJ2-5; D possibly corresponds to TRBD2 (7 bases). The length of the CDR3 is 16 residues. The germline V gene has CDR1 SGHDT and CDR2 YYEEEE. Trimming took off 6 bases at V and 11 bases at J, with 29 bases between the two ends. CDR3 sequence (DNA): TGTGCCAGCACCCTCGGGCGGGGGCTCTTACCCCACTCTCAGTACTTC. As protein: CASTLGRGLLPHSQYF.

This clone was seen only once. The CDR3: CASSSTGVVGYTF. As DNA, the CDR3 is TGTGCCAGCTCCTCGACAGGGGTCGTTGGCTACACCTTC. The chain is built from TRBV27 and TRBJ1-2; 8 bases align to TRBD1. With 8 bases clipped from V and 7 bases from J, the junction kept 9 bases outside the gene matches. Looked up from germline, CDR1 is MNHEY and CDR2 is SMNVEV (reference sequence). The CDR3 is 13 residues long.

This clone came up once. The DNA for the CDR3 is TGTGCCAGCAGCTTAGGGTTCCTCACAGGCCGGCGGGAGGTCGATGAAGCTTTCTTT. It yields the protein CASSLGFLTGRREVDEAFF. The rearrangement uses TRBV7-9 and TRBJ1-1, with D tentatively TRBD1 (5 bases). This CDR3 comprises 19 residues. V gave up 1 base and J gave up 7 bases, with 28 bases separating them. Looked up from germline, CDR1 is SEHNR and CDR2 is FQNEAQ (reference sequence).

The chain couples TRBV18 to TRBJ2-1, with 9 positions matching TRBD1. Germline CDR1 is KGHSH and CDR2 is LQKENI. The trim removed 4 bases at V and 4 bases at J, leaving 5 bases unmatched. The CDR3 length is 15 residues. This CDR3 is CASSLATGGYNEQFF. CDR3 DNA: TGTGCCAGCTCACTAGCGACAGGGGGTTACAATGAGCAGTTCTTC.

In the case of this clone: The germline gene is not matched at one end of the junction; a read error may be the cause. The chain carries TRBV6-5 and TRBJ1-2; possible D gene TRBD1, 5 bases. Germline CDR1 MNHEY, CDR2 SVGAGI. The CDR3 has 12 residues. The CDR3 protein is CASSPGNSGYTF. The CDR3 nucleotides read TGTGCCAGCAGCCCAGGGAACTCTGGCTACACCTTC.

This clone occurred once. CDR3 sequence reads: CASSLATGRNEQFF. The CDR3 DNA reads TGTGCCAGCAGCTTGGCGACAGGGAGGAATGAGCAGTTCTTC. The chain is built from TRBV5-4 and TRBJ2-1; D might be TRBD1 (7 bases). Trimming took 0 bases from V and 7 from J, leaving 11 bases between them. This CDR3 comprises 14 residues. Germline V gene sequence: CDR1 SGHNT, CDR2 YYREEE (reference sequence).

This chain links TRBV15 with TRBJ2-5; the D gene is possibly TRBD2 (6 bases). CDR1 and CDR2 from the germline V gene are LNHNV and YYDKDF (reference sequence). This CDR3 has 14 amino acids. The V end lost 3 bases, the J end lost 2 bases, and 10 bases lay between the germline ends. The CDR3 sequence: CATSRRDFQETQYF. The CDR3, as DNA: TGTGCCACCAGCAGGAGGGACTTTCAAGAGACCCAGTACTTC. The variable domain in full, completed from reference TRBV15 and TRBJ2-5, reads DAMVIQNPRYQVTQFGKPVTLSCSQTLNHNVMYWYQQKSSQAPKLLFHYYDKDFNNEADTPDNFQSRRPNTSFCFLDIRSPGLGDTAMYLCATSRRDFQETQYFGPGTRLLVL.

This chain joins TRBV27 and TRBJ2-1, with TRBD2 identical over 12 bases. Trimming removed 3 bases from V and 2 bases from J; junction bases left unmatched: 5. Per the germline V gene, CDR1 is MNHEY and CDR2 is SMNVEV (reference sequence). The CDR3 loop spans 17 amino acids. In DNA, the CDR3 is TGTGCCAGCAGTTTGCTAGCGGGGGGGTCGCCCTACAATGAGCAGTTCTTC. Protein: CASSLLAGGSPYNEQFF.

This chain links TRBV30 with TRBJ2-2; D possibly corresponds to TRBD1 (6 bases). The germline V gene encodes CDR1 GTSNPN and CDR2 SVGIG (reference sequence). Trimming stripped 3 bases from V and 3 bases from J, with 11 bases between. This CDR3 comprises 14 residues. CDR3: CAWRRGKDTGELFF. The CDR3 DNA follows: TGTGCCTGGAGAAGGGGGAAGGACACCGGGGAGCTGTTTTTT.

Written as DNA, the CDR3 is TGTGCCAGCAGCTTCGGTGAAAAACTGTTTTTT. Residues: CASSFGEKLFF. The chain uses TRBV7-2 and TRBJ1-4, with D hard to call. Germline loops: CDR1 SGHTA, CDR2 FQGNSA. CDR3 size: 11 residues. The V end lost 3 bases, the J end lost 7 bases, and 3 bases lay between the germline ends.